This TCR beta chain was identified during a study of blood T cell repertoires in COVID-19. Germline V CDR1 and CDR2: LGHNA, YSLEER. This CDR3 spans 17 amino acids. V was clipped by 3 bases and J by 4 bases, with 19 bases between them. Repertoires were generated with immunoSEQ multiplex PCR, while TCRdb's copy carries only in-frame clones and drops some. The sample holds 490,000 or so clones, 85% to 90% seen once. Symptom resolution, clearance, or two negative PCRs marked donors in Cohort 3 as recovered. Sequences were obtained from PBMCs or T cells enriched from blood (not recorded which). This TCR was recovered from a woman aged 40 to 49 who had recovered from COVID-19. The chain is built from TRBV4-3 and TRBJ2-1, with TRBD2 as a possible D gene (6 bases). The CDR3 loop reads CASSQTRGGDLYNEQFF. The DNA for the CDR3 is TGCGCCAGCAGCCAGACAAGAGGCGGGGATCTATACAATGAGCAGTTCTTC.